The present entry profiles one TCR beta chain with its context. No cognate antigen has been identified for it. Per-base qualities were not stored, and no clone one base away is much larger. The approximately 39 donors, aged about 6 to 100 years, were systemically healthy Caucasian individuals from Russia. Each donor gave 9 to 10 milliliters of peripheral blood, collected into EDTA-treated Vacutainer tubes. Ficoll-Paque density-gradient centrifugation was used to isolate PBMCs, with at least 6.5 million per sample. Total RNA was extracted from PBMCs with Trizol reagent, with at least 6 micrograms obtained per sample. Naive CD45RAhigh/CD27high T cell percentages were measured by flow cytometry on a PBMC aliquot from every donor. The sample comes from a study of blood T cells in healthy people across ages (dated by TCRdb to 2013 to 2016). About the full investigation: In model experiments, roughly one uniquely barcoded TCR beta cDNA molecule per two T cells was captured by template switching. Using deep sequencing normalized with unique cDNA molecular identifiers, the study measured how TCR beta repertoire diversity changes with age. Two additional independent replicas of 1 million unique cDNA reads from the same blood draw were analyzed for two donors (one aged 18 to 30 and one aged 80 or older). The donors were divided into four age groups: young (average around 16 years), middle-aged (roughly 40), aged (around 59) and long-lived (82). To avoid experimental bias, donors of different ages were randomly spread across the sequencing lanes. Points the paper makes about the study in general: Because profiling used bulk unsorted PBMCs, naive and antigen-experienced compartments could not be compared conclusively. The percentage of naive T cells measured by flow cytometry correlated strongly with observed TCR beta diversity. Donor CMV infection status was unknown, potentially confounding age-related changes in expanded clonotypes. Observed TCR beta diversity per million T cells fell roughly linearly with age, and a significant reduction was already apparent by age approximately 40. Total diversity estimates from one million sequenced T cells were considered lower bounds and underestimates. Compared with the aged group, the long-lived group had more naive CD4+ T cells, fewer expanded clones and increased TCR diversity, suggesting age selection.

Library prep was done by 5' RACE. Data came from an Illumina HiSeq 2500. A second about 7 to 11 cycle PCR used a sample-barcoded 5' primer and a J-beta primer mix. Each TCR beta cDNA molecule received a unique molecular identifier from a template-switch 5' adaptor carrying 12 random nucleotides. Each sample yielded at least 3 million CDR3-containing paired-end reads. All of the RNA was converted into first-strand cDNA using the Mint cDNA synthesis kit, with a TRBC-specific oligonucleotide serving as the primer. Following uracil-DNA glycosylase treatment, all cDNA underwent a first 18-cycle PCR with the universal primers M1SS and BC2_uni_R. In the original analysis: Each sample was normalized by randomly selecting 1 million high-quality reads, each carrying a distinct molecular identifier. Reads sharing molecular identifiers were discarded rather than binned into consensus sequences. CDR3 identification, clonotype clustering and error correction used MiTCR with a Q25 quality threshold and the strictest error-elimination algorithm. Lower-bound total TCR beta diversity was estimated with a nonparametric unseen species model using Euler transformation. Through fastp at Q25 and MiXCR, TCRdb rebuilt clones from the public reads, retaining in-frame beta chains. Rows with a matching CDR3 protein are joined into one entry that keeps the most common DNA and genes. These V and J calls originate from TCRdb's pipeline instead of the authors' own analysis. This sample gives 730,000 or so distinct CDR3 sequences in total; roughly 44% of them show up just once. The ten largest account for more than 20% of the sample.

Based on the germline V gene (reference sequence), the CDR1 and CDR2 sequences are DFQATT and SNEGSKA. The CDR3 numbers 16 residues from cysteine through phenylalanine. Just CDR3 DNA is preserved here, 48 bases in frame from base 1. The germline V end is reduced by 0 bases and the J end by 10 bases; junction bases left unmatched: 12. The sequenced sample was blood. The sequence links TRBV20-1 to TRBJ2-1; TRBD2 matches 10 bases in the middle. The sequence derives from a woman in her sixties in good health. The CDR3 reads CSARDTSGTVAGEQFF. In nucleotides, the sequence is TGCAGTGCTAGAGATACTAGCGGGACCGTAGCGGGGGAGCAGTTCTTC.